Following are 22 T cell receptor beta chains from one sample sequenced in a study of blood T cell repertoires in COVID-19. Repertoires were generated with immunoSEQ multiplex PCR, while TCRdb's copy carries only in-frame clones and drops some. Here the sample spans approximately 190,000 clones, less than 90% being singletons. Input material: peripheral blood. The source is a woman in her thirties or forties with acute or convalescent COVID-19.

About this clone: This CDR3 is also generated by other DNA sequences in the sample. The rearrangement links TRBV11-2 to TRBJ2-7; no definite D call. CDR1 and CDR2 (germline): SGHAT, FQNNGV. There are 12 residues in the CDR3. Trimming shortened V by 1 base and J by 3 bases, and 4 bases separated the two germline ends. The CDR3 nucleotides are TGTGCCAGCAGCTTAGTTAGCTACGAGCAGTACTTC. Its translation: CASSLVSYEQYF.

The chain has TRBV28 and TRBJ2-5; 10 nucleotides align to TRBD2. The CDR3 contains 18 residues. The V gene's germline CDR1 is MDHEN and CDR2 SYDVKM. V gave up 5 bases and J gave up 3 bases; unmatched junction bases: 15. The CDR3 DNA is TGTGCCAGCAGTCCGGGCAGTCGAGGACTAGCGGCTAAAGAGACCCAGTACTTC. It translates to CASSPGSRGLAAKETQYF. The whole variable domain, remainder taken from reference TRBV28 and TRBJ2-5, is DVKVTQSSRYLVKRTGEKVFLECVQDMDHENMFWYRQDPGLGLRLIYFSYDVKMKEKGDIPEGYSVSREKKERFSLILESASTNQTSMYLCASSPGSRGLAAKETQYFGPGTRLLVL.

This clone was counted a single time. The V gene is TRBV6-6, the J gene TRBJ2-1; D may be TRBD2 (5 bases). Germline lookup yields CDR1 MNHNY and CDR2 SVGAGI (reference sequence). CDR3 size: 15 residues. Trimming stripped 4 bases from V and 8 bases from J, with 18 bases between. The CDR3 spells CASSFTRNSGDEQFF. CDR3 DNA sequence: TGTGCCAGCAGTTTTACTAGAAACTCCGGCGATGAGCAGTTCTTC.

The V and J genes are TRBV21-1 and TRBJ1-1; the table's D call of TRBD1 was not tested on the DNA. TRBV21-1 is reported as a pseudogene. The CDR3 extends over 16 amino acids. CDR3 sequence reads: CASSLRQALENTEAFF. CDR3 DNA: TGTGCCAGCAGCTTAAGACAGGCCCTCGAGAACACTGAAGCTTTCTTT.

The V gene is TRBV29-1, the J gene TRBJ2-7; 10 bases fit TRBD1. V dropped 7 bases and J dropped 3; count of bases not matched to a gene: 0. This CDR3 contains 11 residues. Germline V gene data show CDR1 as SQVTM and CDR2 as ANQGSEA. The CDR3 reads CSGTGGYEQYF. The CDR3 coding sequence is TGCAGCGGGACAGGGGGCTACGAGCAGTACTTC.

The chain links TRBV6-1 to TRBJ1-5; D call uncertain. The germline gives CDR1 MNHNS, CDR2 SASEGT. CDR3 length: 14 residues. V lost 1 base to trimming and J lost 2 bases, with 6 bases between them. The CDR3, as DNA: TGTGCCAGCAGTGAAGGGGAGGGCAATCAGCCCCAGCATTTT. Amino acids: CASSEGEGNQPQHF.

About this clone itself: The CDR3 ends on some other residue instead of the conserved phenylalanine or tryptophan, so this is likely a read error. The chain couples TRBV3-1 (or the pseudogene TRBV3-2) to TRBJ1-1; TRBD1 is a possible D gene (6 bases). V was cut by 4 bases and J by 1 base, with 25 bases left in between. CDR3 length: 19 amino acids. Germline assignment: CDR1 LGHDT and CDR2 YNNKEL (reference sequence). CDR3 in amino acids: CASSLNGRGGFDTNTEAFL. The CDR3 nucleotides are TGTGCCAGCAGCCTAAACGGCCGCGGGGGCTTTGATACGAACACTGAAGCTTTCCTT.

V gene TRBV28 combines with J gene TRBJ2-1; 7 bases agree with TRBD2. Germline CDR1 MDHEN, CDR2 SYDVKM. The CDR3 is made up of 15 amino acids. With V trimmed by 3 bases and J by 2 bases, 4 bases remained unmatched. The CDR3 reads CASSLGGSAYNEQFF. DNA for the CDR3: TGTGCCAGCAGTTTGGGCGGGAGTGCCTACAATGAGCAGTTCTTC.

This clone showed up just once. The chain joins TRBV7-9 to TRBJ1-1; 7 nucleotides agree with TRBD1. The V and J ends lost 5 bases and 1 base, in that order; junction bases with no gene match: 7. Germline values: CDR1 SEHNR, CDR2 FQNEAQ (reference sequence). The CDR3 has 15 amino acids. Written as DNA, the CDR3 is TGTGCCAGCAGCATCCGACAGGGTGGGAACACTGAAGCTTTCTTT. Protein product: CASSIRQGGNTEAFF. Full variable domain (remainder filled in from reference TRBV7-9 and TRBJ1-1): DTGVSQNPRHKITKRGQNVTFRCDPISEHNRLYWYRQTLGQGPEFLTYFQNEAQLEKSRLLSDRFSAERPKGSFSTLEIQRTEQGDSAMYLCASSIRQGGNTEAFFGQGTRLTVV.

The gene calls are TRBV9 and TRBJ2-2; 10 bases match TRBD2. Germline assignment: CDR1 SGDLS and CDR2 YYNGEE. Trimming removed 0 bases from V and 3 bases from J; junction bases left unmatched: 5. The CDR3 consists of 17 residues. The CDR3 DNA sequence: TGTGCCAGCAGCGTAGCTCTAGCGGGGGCCCACACCGGGGAGCTGTTTTTT. It is translated as CASSVALAGAHTGELFF.

The CDR3 region is CASSQVLGSEKLFF. The CDR3 bases are TGTGCCAGCAGCCAAGTTTTGGGCAGCGAAAAACTGTTTTTT. The chain recombines TRBV3-1 (or the pseudogene TRBV3-2) with TRBJ1-4; the D is unclear. In germline, CDR1 is LGHDT, CDR2 YNNKEL (reference sequence). V lost 1 base to trimming and J lost 8 bases, with 11 bases between them. The CDR3 covers 14 residues.

This clone was observed a few times. The chain uses TRBV27 and TRBJ1-1; maybe TRBD1 (5 bases). Germline CDR1 MNHEY, CDR2 SMNVEV (reference sequence). CDR3 length: 13 amino acids. Trimming took 8 bases from V and 1 from J, leaving 11 bases between them. The CDR3 loop reads CASSSDRNTEAFF. In DNA, the CDR3 is TGTGCCAGCTCGTCCGACAGGAACACTGAAGCTTTCTTT.

This chain uses TRBV28 with TRBJ1-1; D possibly corresponds to TRBD1 (5 bases). The CDR3 is 14 amino acids. Germline V gives CDR1 MDHEN, CDR2 SYDVKM. V was pared by 6 bases and J by 1 base, with 12 bases between. CDR3 loop: CASSPGSPNTEAFF. CDR3 DNA sequence: TGTGCCAGCAGCCCAGGGTCACCGAACACTGAAGCTTTCTTT.

This clone has only one observation. The chain is built from TRBV7-9 and TRBJ1-4; weak D call: TRBD1 (5 bases). Germline CDR1 SEHNR, CDR2 FQNEAQ (reference sequence). V was trimmed by 1 base and J by 13 bases, leaving 10 bases between them. CDR3 length: 12 amino acids. This chain's CDR3 is CASSLVQGRLFF. CDR3 DNA sequence: TGTGCCAGCAGCTTAGTTCAGGGCCGACTGTTTTTT. Full variable domain (outside the CDR3, taken from reference TRBV7-9 and TRBJ1-4): DTGVSQNPRHKITKRGQNVTFRCDPISEHNRLYWYRQTLGQGPEFLTYFQNEAQLEKSRLLSDRFSAERPKGSFSTLEIQRTEQGDSAMYLCASSLVQGRLFFGSGTQLSVL.

The rearrangement joins TRBV28 to TRBJ2-1, with D uncertain. With 2 bases removed from V and 6 bases from J, the gap between germline ends came to 14 bases. This CDR3 is built from 15 residues. In germline, CDR1 is MDHEN, CDR2 SYDVKM. In DNA, the CDR3 is TGTGCCAGCAGTTTACGCCTCGCGTTAAGCAATGAGCAGTTCTTC. Translated, it gives CASSLRLALSNEQFF.

The V and J genes are TRBV5-1 and TRBJ2-7, with a possible D match to TRBD1 (6 bases). This CDR3 region has 14 residues. V was trimmed by 5 bases and J by 5 bases, leaving 17 bases between them. Per germline, CDR1 SGHRS and CDR2 YFSETQ. CDR3 in DNA: TGCGCCAGCAGTAGTCAGGGGTACAGCGACGAGCAGTACTTC. Translation: CASSSQGYSDEQYF.

The chain is built from TRBV4-1 and TRBJ2-1; possible D gene TRBD1, 5 bases. This CDR3 has 15 amino acids. Trimming removed 6 bases from V and 0 bases from J, with 12 bases in between. Per germline, CDR1 MGHRA and CDR2 YSYEKL. For the CDR3, the DNA is TGCGCCAGCAGTCAGGACACTTCCTCCTACAATGAGCAGTTCTTC. This encodes CASSQDTSSYNEQFF.

This chain uses TRBV5-1 with TRBJ1-4; D unresolved. Germline assignment: CDR1 SGHRS and CDR2 YFSETQ. The V and J ends lost 4 bases and 4 bases respectively, with 11 bases between them. The CDR3 contains 14 residues. The CDR3 bases are TGCGCCAGCAGCCAGGCGGGAGTTAATGAAAAACTGTTTTTT. This sequence encodes CASSQAGVNEKLFF.

The rearrangement joins TRBV5-1 to TRBJ2-2; 7 positions agree with TRBD2. V lost 4 bases to trimming and J lost 0 bases; unmatched junction nucleotides: 3. Germline CDR1 SGHRS, CDR2 YFSETQ. This CDR3 region has 15 residues. The CDR3 DNA reads TGCGCCAGCAGCAACGGACTAGCGAACACCGGGGAGCTGTTTTTT. Protein: CASSNGLANTGELFF.

The chain couples TRBV7-6 to TRBJ2-1, with D maybe TRBD1 (6 bases). V was cut by 4 bases and J by 7 bases, with 17 bases left in between. The CDR3 extends over 15 amino acids. Germline V lookup: CDR1 SGHVS, CDR2 FNYEAQ. The CDR3 here is CASSSEGTNRNEQFF. Here the CDR3 DNA reads TGTGCCAGCAGCTCGGAAGGGACAAATCGGAATGAGCAGTTCTTC.

This clone occurred once. The V gene is TRBV5-1, the J gene TRBJ1-2, with D perhaps matching TRBD1 (5 bases). Germline-derived CDR1 and CDR2 are SGHRS and YFSETQ. This CDR3 region has 14 residues. Trimming cost V 4 bases and J 6 bases, with 16 bases left between them. In nucleotides, the CDR3 is TGCGCCAGCAGCCCCCGGACGGGAGGGGATGGCTACACCTTC. It yields the protein CASSPRTGGDGYTF. Full variable domain (rest looked up from reference TRBV5-1 and TRBJ1-2): KAGVTQTPRYLIKTRGQQVTLSCSPISGHRSVSWYQQTPGQGLQFLFEYFSETQRNKGNFPGRFSGRQFSNSRSEMNVSTLELGDSALYLCASSPRTGGDGYTFGSGTRLTVV.

The chain carries TRBV7-2 and TRBJ1-3; weak D call: TRBD1 (5 bases). This CDR3 has 16 amino acids. The germline gives CDR1 SGHTA, CDR2 FQGNSA. V was clipped by 3 bases and J by 3 bases, with 15 bases between them. Here the CDR3 DNA reads TGTGCCAGCAGCTTCATCGGGGGATCAGGTGGAAACACCATATATTTT. This codes for CASSFIGGSGGNTIYF.